This entry describes one T cell receptor (beta chain). Its target is not known. This sample was taken from a study of T cells in Graves' hyperthyroidism and ophthalmopathy. Regarding the study as a whole: Using 13 V-J features, a model discriminated ophthalmopathy from stable hyperthyroidism.

The TCR beta CDR3 regions underwent amplification using RNA transcripts as the source. The HTBI set primed first-round TCR CDR3 RT-PCR. TCRdb used MiXCR to reprocess the multiplex PCR reads, holding one entry per CDR3 protein. The table lists 690,000 or so distinct CDR3 sequences, around a sixth of them singletons, with about a sixth in the top ten. Germline V CDR1 and CDR2: SGHNT, YYREEE (reference sequence). The CDR3 totals 14 residues. Trimming shortened V by 1 base and J by 4 bases, and 8 bases separated the two germline ends. The chain joins TRBV5-4 to TRBJ1-4; D gene uncertain. Input material: blood. This clonotype originated in a woman in her fifties or sixties with Graves' hyperthyroidism that later progressed to Graves' ophthalmopathy. The CDR3 sequence is CASSLRDNNEKLFF. Here the CDR3 DNA reads TGTGCCAGCAGCTTGCGGGATAATAATGAAAAACTGTTTTTT.